These 11 T cell receptor beta chains came from one sample sequenced in a study of blood T cell repertoires in COVID-19. TCRdb's table, derived via immunoSEQ multiplex PCR, lists solely in-frame clones and lacks some. This table holds roughly 200,000 clones, over 80% found once. The material sequenced was PBMCs or T cells enriched from blood (not recorded which). The source of these receptors is a young man who had recovered from COVID-19.

CDR3 sequence (DNA): TGTGCCAGTAGTATCGACTCGCTAGACAATGAGCAGTTCTTC. Protein: CASSIDSLDNEQFF. V is TRBV19 and J is TRBJ2-1; D remains ambiguous. The ends were cut back, 3 bases at V and 5 bases at J, with 11 bases in the middle. This CDR3 region has 14 residues. Germline CDR1 and CDR2: LNHDA and SQIVND (reference sequence).

The chain carries TRBV11-2 and TRBJ2-3, with TRBD2 identical over 10 bases. Germline CDR1 reads SGHAT; CDR2 reads FQNNGV. Losses at the gene ends were 2 bases for V and 3 bases for J; bases not matched to a gene: 11. This CDR3 has 18 residues. The DNA of the CDR3 is TGTGCCAGCAGCTTATGGCTAGCGGGAGATTTTCGTACAGATACGCAGTATTTT. Translating it yields CASSLWLAGDFRTDTQYF.

This chain uses TRBV10-1 with TRBJ2-3; TRBD2 is a possible D gene (5 bases). Trimming pared 3 bases from V and 4 bases from J, leaving 14 bases between. Germline V lookup: CDR1 WNHNN, CDR2 SYGVQD (reference sequence). There are 15 residues in the CDR3. CDR3 DNA: TGCGCCAGCAGTGACGGCGGGCCAAGGGCAGATACGCAGTATTTT. This encodes CASSDGGPRADTQYF.

This chain uses TRBV5-1 with TRBJ2-3; D is ambiguous. The CDR3 totals 11 residues. The germline gives CDR1 SGHRS, CDR2 YFSETQ. Trimming took 2 bases from V and 8 from J, leaving 6 bases between them. The CDR3 region has the DNA TGCGCCAGCAGCTTCTCCGGTACGCAGTATTTT. Translated: CASSFSGTQYF.

CDR3 coding DNA: TGTGCCAGCAGTTACTCGAACGCAGGGGGCGATCAGCCCCAGCATTTT. Protein product: CASSYSNAGGDQPQHF. The chain recombines TRBV6-5 with TRBJ1-5; 8 bases are shared with TRBD1. The CDR3 is 16 amino acids. V lost 0 bases to trimming and J lost 5 bases; unmatched junction nucleotides: 6. In germline, CDR1 is MNHEY, CDR2 SVGAGI.

V is TRBV30 and J is TRBJ2-2, with a weak D call TRBD1 (6 bases). The CDR3 consists of 17 residues. The V end was cut by 3 bases, the J end by 0 bases, with 17 bases between. The germline gives CDR1 GTSNPN, CDR2 SVGIG (reference sequence). This CDR3 is CAWRPGQRLSNTGELFF. For the CDR3, the DNA is TGTGCCTGGAGACCGGGACAAAGGTTATCGAACACCGGGGAGCTGTTTTTT.

This chain uses TRBV6-4 with TRBJ2-3; TRBD2 matches 8 bases. V shed 3 bases, J shed 1 base, and the junction held 3 bases outside the gene matches. This CDR3 has 15 amino acids. Germline CDR1 and CDR2: MRHNA and SNTAGT. As DNA, the CDR3 is TGTGCCAGCAGTGAGGCGGGGGGCCGCACAGATACGCAGTATTTT. It codes for CASSEAGGRTDTQYF.

The table lists this clone with a count of one. The rearrangement joins TRBV14 to TRBJ2-5; 11 bases map to TRBD2. Germline V gives CDR1 SGHDN, CDR2 FVKESK. The length of the CDR3 is 15 residues. With 4 bases clipped from V and 4 bases from J, the junction kept 5 bases outside the gene matches. The CDR3 loop reads CASSRGTSGRETQYF. As DNA, the CDR3 is TGTGCCAGCAGCCGAGGGACTAGCGGTAGAGAGACCCAGTACTTC.

V usage is TRBV29-1 and J usage is TRBJ2-1; D possibly corresponds to TRBD2 (5 bases). This CDR3 is built from 13 residues. V gave up 8 bases and J gave up 5 bases, with 16 bases separating them. The V gene's germline CDR1 is SQVTM and CDR2 ANQGSEA. The CDR3 reads CSLFARGNNEQFF. CDR3 in DNA: TGCAGCCTATTTGCCCGGGGTAACAATGAGCAGTTCTTC.

This chain uses TRBV15 with TRBJ2-4; no reliable D call. With 0 bases removed from V and 1 base from J, the gap between germline ends came to 13 bases. CDR1 is LNHNV, CDR2 YYDKDF, per germline (reference sequence). CDR3 length: 17 amino acids. The CDR3 loop is CATSRERLSLAKNIQYF. The CDR3 DNA follows: TGTGCCACCAGCAGAGAACGACTGAGTTTGGCCAAAAACATTCAGTACTTC.

The chain links TRBV4-1 to TRBJ2-5; TRBD2 matches 9 bases. From germline, CDR1 is MGHRA and CDR2 YSYEKL. With V trimmed by 4 bases and J by 4 bases, 16 bases remained unmatched. The CDR3 runs 18 residues. The CDR3 loop is CASSPLFGLAGAPETQYF. CDR3 bases: TGCGCCAGCAGCCCCCTCTTCGGGTTAGCGGGAGCCCCAGAGACCCAGTACTTC.